This TCR beta chain was found in a study of blood T cell repertoires in COVID-19. At the level of the study: Sites in the United States, Italy and Spain provided acute and convalescent COVID-19 samples. T cells, B-cell-depleted T cells, or PBMCs supplied cDNA or gDNA.

Germline values: CDR1 MNHEY, CDR2 SVGAGI. The CDR3 totals 13 residues. Original analysis: From reference gene primer amplification, estimates of nucleated cell counts were derived. Sequencing used immunoSEQ multiplex PCR; TCRdb keeps in-frame clones, though not all of them. V and J calls and clone size are as listed in that table; D and trimming were resolved from the DNA. The repertoire consists of 50,000 to 65,000 clones, with nearly 90% occurring once and the leading ten covering 3.5%. This clone was seen only once. Source material: peripheral blood. The V and J genes are TRBV6-5 and TRBJ2-5; the D gene is possibly TRBD2 (5 bases). The clonotype comes from a man aged 50 to 60 with active COVID-19. The CDR3 protein is CALSRGFQETQYF. CDR3 DNA sequence: TGTGCGCTCAGTCGGGGTTTCCAAGAGACCCAGTACTTC.